This is a list of T cell receptor beta chains from one sample in a study of CD8 T cells in Susac syndrome. MiXCR, applied by TCRdb to the immunoSEQ multiplex PCR reads, yields one record per CDR3 protein. The sample carries approximately 260,000 distinct CDR3 sequences, 90% to 97% recorded once. The sequenced sample was CD4+ T cells from PBMCs. The receptors here all came from a human donor with Susac syndrome. Each CDR3 is given with its conserved first and last residue. Each record gives: V gene, D gene, clone size, J gene, CDR3 DNA, CDR3 protein. The D gene is left open where the match is weak. Clone size appears in some rows only: once, few, many, or a class for an expanded clone.

v_gene: TRBV15
d_gene: TRBD2
abundance: once
j_gene: TRBJ2-7
CDR3nt: TGTGCCACCAGCGGGAGGAGACGGTCTAGCGGGCGGTACGAGCAGTACTTC
CDR3aa: CATSGRRRSSGRYEQYF

v_gene: TRBV25-1
d_gene: TRBD1
abundance: once
j_gene: TRBJ2-7
CDR3nt: TGTGCCAGCAGTGGGGACAGGGGGCCCACAACAACCCTCTACGAGCAGTACTTC
CDR3aa: CASSGDRGPTTTLYEQYF

v_gene: TRBV27
d_gene: -
abundance: -
j_gene: TRBJ2-1
CDR3nt: TGTGCCAGCAGTTTAAATGCGCCGAACTACAATGAGCAGTTCTTC
CDR3aa: CASSLNAPNYNEQFF

v_gene: TRBV9
d_gene: TRBD2
abundance: once
j_gene: TRBJ2-7
CDR3nt: TGTGCCAGCAGCGTCGCGACTAGCGGAGCGCCCTACGAGCAGTACTTC
CDR3aa: CASSVATSGAPYEQYF

v_gene: TRBV6-5
d_gene: -
abundance: -
j_gene: TRBJ2-5
CDR3nt: TGTGCCAGCAGTCGACCCGGACAGACTCAAGAGACCCAGTACTTC
CDR3aa: CASSRPGQTQETQYF

v_gene: TRBV4-1
d_gene: -
abundance: once
j_gene: TRBJ1-2
CDR3nt: TGCGCCAGCAGCCAACCCGCCCGGGGGGCGCAAGGCTACACCTTC
CDR3aa: CASSQPARGAQGYTF

v_gene: TRBV20-1
d_gene: -
abundance: -
j_gene: TRBJ2-1
CDR3nt: TGCAGTGCCCCGCCCCAAGGGGGCTCCGGGGGGTCGTTCTTC
CDR3aa: CSAPPQGGSGGSFF

v_gene: TRBV4-2
d_gene: TRBD2
abundance: -
j_gene: TRBJ2-7
CDR3nt: TGTGCCAGCAGCCAAACTCGGGGCGGGAGAGGATACGAGCAGTACTTC
CDR3aa: CASSQTRGGRGYEQYF

v_gene: TRBV2
d_gene: -
abundance: -
j_gene: TRBJ2-1
CDR3nt: TGTGCCAGCAGTACATGGGAGCAGTTCTTC
CDR3aa: CASSTWEQFF

v_gene: TRBV3-1
d_gene: -
abundance: -
j_gene: TRBJ2-1
CDR3nt: TGTGCCAGCAGCCAAGAGGGCCCGAGGGACAATGAGCAGTTCTTC
CDR3aa: CASSQEGPRDNEQFF

v_gene: TRBV5-1
d_gene: TRBD1
abundance: -
j_gene: TRBJ1-2
CDR3nt: TGCGCCAGCAGCCACCGACAGGGGCCCGATGGCTACACCTTC
CDR3aa: CASSHRQGPDGYTF

v_gene: TRBV2
d_gene: TRBD2
abundance: -
j_gene: TRBJ2-1
CDR3nt: TGTGCCAGCAGTGATGTAGGGACTAGCGGGAGGAATGAGCAGTTCTTC
CDR3aa: CASSDVGTSGRNEQFF

v_gene: TRBV14
d_gene: TRBD2
abundance: -
j_gene: TRBJ2-7
CDR3nt: TGTGCCAGCAGACTAGCGGGAGGAAGCTACGAGCAGTACTTC
CDR3aa: CASRLAGGSYEQYF